The source of this T cell receptor beta chain is a study of control samples from healthy donors and cancer patients. V shed 6 bases and J shed 4 bases, with 9 bases lying between them. The germline V gene has CDR1 MDHEN and CDR2 SYDVKM. This CDR3 has 13 residues. TCRdb's copy holds only in-frame clones and misses some; the assay was immunoSEQ multiplex PCR. The sample records 150,000 to 200,000 clones, 94% being singletons. Source material: blood. The chain has TRBV28 and TRBJ1-4; D not resolved. This TCR came from a woman between 18 and 29 years old in good health. CDR3 amino acids: CASRGSVNEKLFF. For the CDR3, the DNA is TGTGCCAGCAGGGGGTCTGTTAATGAAAAACTGTTTTTT.